This entry lists 5 T cell receptor beta chains sequenced from one sample in a study of metastatic and nonmetastatic thyroid tumors. All patients were treatment-naive before thyroid surgery. TCRdb redid the clone calls on the PCR reads using MiXCR. The repertoire holds roughly 93,000 clones, with 12% as singletons. Sequencing was carried out using blood. Receptors originate from a female donor with papillary thyroid cancer or a benign thyroid nodule (not recorded which). Some clones in this sample may be carry-over from other donors' samples.

CDR3 residues: CASRSPETDKNTEAFF. DNA for the CDR3: TGCGCCAGCAGATCTCCAGAGACAGATAAGAACACTGAAGCTTTCTTT. The rearrangement links TRBV4-1 to TRBJ1-1, with D possibly TRBD1 on 5 matching bases. Trimming left V 6 bases short and J 1 base short, with 18 bases between. CDR3 size: 16 residues. From germline, CDR1 is MGHRA and CDR2 YSYEKL.

This clone was seen repeatedly, ten times or more. One end of the junction fails to match germline, which may point to a read error. This same CDR3 is encoded by further DNA sequences in the sample. This chain links TRBV4-3 with TRBJ1-1, with a weak D call TRBD1 (6 bases). The CDR3 has 15 residues. Per the germline V gene, CDR1 is LGHNA and CDR2 is YSLEER. CDR3 in amino acids: CASSQDRGSDTEAFF. The CDR3 region has the DNA TGCGCCAGCAGCCAAGACAGGGGATCCGACACTGAGGCTTTCTTT.

This clone appeared many times. The rearrangement joins TRBV3-1 to TRBJ1-3, with D maybe TRBD1 (6 bases). The CDR3 runs to 13 residues. Between the trimmed V and J ends, which lost 2 bases and 7 bases, there was a span of 9 bases. Germline V gene sequence: CDR1 LGHDT, CDR2 YNNKEL (reference sequence). The CDR3 here is CASSQNRANTIYF. The CDR3 DNA is TGTGCCAGCAGCCAAAACAGGGCCAACACCATATATTTT.

The sample holds many counts of this clone. A much larger clonotype is one base distant, so this may be a read error. As the CDR3 is not closed by the conserved phenylalanine or tryptophan, this likely results from a read error. The chain employs TRBV30 and TRBJ2-5; D may be TRBD1 (5 bases). Trimming removed 7 bases at V and 7 bases at J, with 13 bases between. The CDR3 has 11 amino acids. Germline V gene data show CDR1 as GTSNPN and CDR2 as SVGIG (reference sequence). The CDR3 loop reads CASESRGTQYL. CDR3 nucleotide sequence: TGTGCCTCGGAATCAAGGGGGACCCAGTACCTC.

In this sample, this clone turned up many times. The germline gene is not matched at one end of the junction; a read error may be the cause. V is TRBV20-1 and J is TRBJ2-7; D gene uncertain. The V gene's germline CDR1 is DFQATT and CDR2 SNEGSKA (reference sequence). This CDR3 has 12 amino acids. The CDR3 here is CSARSQEFRLWF. In DNA form, the CDR3 reads TGCAGTGCTAGAAGTCAGGAGTTTAGGTTGTGGTTC.